Listed below are T cell receptor beta chains from one sample, sequenced in a study of cytomegalovirus exposure and HLA in healthy donors. Assay: immunoSEQ multiplex PCR; the TCRdb copy retains only in-frame clones and omits some. The repertoire consists of 100,000 to 150,000 clones, with over 70% occurring once and the leading ten covering 4%. Sequencing was done on a sample of PBMCs. The receptors originated from a man aged 35-49 years in good health and CMV-seropositive. The CDR3 runs from the conserved cysteine through the conserved F or W. Each record gives: CDR3 DNA, CDR3 protein, V gene, clone size, D gene, J gene. A D gene is named only where the DNA matches it firmly. Some rows have no size entry. The others give once, few or many, or a class for an expanded clone.

DNA: TGTGCCAGCAAGGGACAGGGGTCCGTCAATGAGCAGTTCTTC
CDR3: CASKGQGSVNEQFF
V: TRBV6-5
size: -
D: TRBD1
J: TRBJ2-1

DNA: TGCAGCGTTGGTAACAGTTGGTACGAGCAGTACTTC
CDR3: CSVGNSWYEQYF
V: TRBV29-1
size: few
D: -
J: TRBJ2-7

DNA: TGTGCCAGCAGCCCAGGGGTAGGACTAGGATACGAGCAGTACTTC
CDR3: CASSPGVGLGYEQYF
V: TRBV7-3
size: few
D: -
J: TRBJ2-7

DNA: TGCGCCAGCAGTGAGTCAGGGGGACAGCACTACGAGCAGTACTTC
CDR3: CASSESGGQHYEQYF
V: TRBV10-2
size: few
D: TRBD1
J: TRBJ2-7

DNA: TGTGCCAGCAGCTTAGGTTGGTCGGAGACAGTAGTCTACGAGCAGTACTTC
CDR3: CASSLGWSETVVYEQYF
V: TRBV7-8
size: -
D: -
J: TRBJ2-7

DNA: TGTGCCAGCAGCACTCAGGGAAGGGAAAAACTGTTTTTT
CDR3: CASSTQGREKLFF
V: TRBV7-2
size: once
D: -
J: TRBJ1-4

DNA: TGCAGCGCCCGGGGGGGAGAGACCCAGTACTTC
CDR3: CSARGGETQYF
V: TRBV29-1
size: -
D: TRBD2
J: TRBJ2-5

DNA: TGTGCCAGCAGCCAAGAAGCTGTAGGCAGGGCCTACGAGCAGTACTTC
CDR3: CASSQEAVGRAYEQYF
V: TRBV4-2
size: -
D: -
J: TRBJ2-7

DNA: TGTGCCAGCAGCGCAGTTGAGGGAAAAGAGACCCAGTACTTC
CDR3: CASSAVEGKETQYF
V: TRBV7-9
size: -
D: -
J: TRBJ2-5

DNA: TGCGCCAGCAGCTTATTAAAAACGACTAACTCCTACAATGAGCAGTTCTTC
CDR3: CASSLLKTTNSYNEQFF
V: TRBV5-1
size: -
D: -
J: TRBJ2-1

DNA: TGTGCCAGCAGCCCACAGGGGAGGTCTGGGGCCAACGTCCTGACTTTC
CDR3: CASSPQGRSGANVLTF
V: TRBV7-9
size: -
D: -
J: TRBJ2-6

DNA: TGTGCCAGCAGTGCGGAGCAGATCTATGGCTACACCTTC
CDR3: CASSAEQIYGYTF
V: TRBV6-1
size: -
D: -
J: TRBJ1-2

DNA: TGTGCCACCACGGGTAGCGGGATGGGGGAGCTGTTTTTT
CDR3: CATTGSGMGELFF
V: TRBV15
size: -
D: TRBD2
J: TRBJ2-2

DNA: TGCAGCGCAACAGGGGGATCGGGCACTGAAGCTTTCTTT
CDR3: CSATGGSGTEAFF
V: TRBV29-1
size: -
D: TRBD1
J: TRBJ1-1

DNA: TGTGCCAGCAGCACAGGGCTCTCTGGAAACACCATATATTTT
CDR3: CASSTGLSGNTIYF
V: TRBV25-1
size: few
D: -
J: TRBJ1-3

DNA: TGCGCCAGCGGAACAGGGGGAGAGACCCAGTACTTC
CDR3: CASGTGGETQYF
V: TRBV5-1
size: -
D: TRBD1
J: TRBJ2-5

DNA: TGTGCTAGTGGTTTGAAGGGGGCGAACACTGAAGCTTTCTTT
CDR3: CASGLKGANTEAFF
V: TRBV12-5
size: -
D: TRBD1
J: TRBJ1-1

DNA: TGTGCCAGCAGCTTTAGGGCTAGCGGGCAAGAGACCCAGTACTTC
CDR3: CASSFRASGQETQYF
V: TRBV12-1
size: -
D: -
J: TRBJ2-5

DNA: TGTGCCTGGATAGCGGGGGAGGCCGCGGGCACGCAGTATTTT
CDR3: CAWIAGEAAGTQYF
V: TRBV30
size: -
D: TRBD2
J: TRBJ2-3

DNA: TGTGCCAGCAGCTTCGGGACAGGGGACGAGCAGTACTTC
CDR3: CASSFGTGDEQYF
V: TRBV7-2
size: -
D: TRBD1
J: TRBJ2-7

DNA: TGTGCCAGCAGCCGGACGGGACTAGCCGAGACCGAGCAGTACTTC
CDR3: CASSRTGLAETEQYF
V: TRBV5-4
size: -
D: TRBD2
J: TRBJ2-7

DNA: TGTGCCAGCAATCCGCTAGGGGGTTTTGAAGCTTTCTTT
CDR3: CASNPLGGFEAFF
V: TRBV2
size: -
D: -
J: TRBJ1-1

DNA: TGCGCCAGCAGCACGGACAGCTACGAGCAGTACTTC
CDR3: CASSTDSYEQYF
V: TRBV5-1
size: -
D: -
J: TRBJ2-7

DNA: TGTGCCAGCTCACCATCGACAGGGTCCAATCAGCCCCAGCATTTT
CDR3: CASSPSTGSNQPQHF
V: TRBV18
size: -
D: TRBD1
J: TRBJ1-5

DNA: TGCGCCAGCAGCCGGAGACTAGCGGGAGCCTACGAGCAGTACTTC
CDR3: CASSRRLAGAYEQYF
V: TRBV4-3
size: -
D: TRBD2
J: TRBJ2-7

DNA: TGTGCCAGCCGTTTAGCGGGTAACTCCTACAATGAGCAGTTCTTC
CDR3: CASRLAGNSYNEQFF
V: TRBV7-3
size: -
D: TRBD2
J: TRBJ2-1

DNA: TGTGCCAGCACCTCTAGCGGGGGGGCGGCAGATACGCAGTATTTT
CDR3: CASTSSGGAADTQYF
V: TRBV6-1
size: -
D: TRBD2
J: TRBJ2-3

DNA: TGCGCCAGCAGGCCGGGGGACAGGGAACACGAAAAACTGTTTTTT
CDR3: CASRPGDREHEKLFF
V: TRBV5-1
size: once
D: TRBD1
J: TRBJ1-4

DNA: TGTGCCAGCAGAGGCCGGGACAGTAAGCAAGAGACCCAGTACTTC
CDR3: CASRGRDSKQETQYF
V: TRBV2
size: few
D: TRBD1
J: TRBJ2-5

DNA: TGCGCCAGCAGCCCTGGGCTGACAGGTCCAACCTACAATGAGCAGTTCTTC
CDR3: CASSPGLTGPTYNEQFF
V: TRBV5-1
size: once
D: -
J: TRBJ2-1

DNA: TGTGCCAGCAGTTTATCTCATGGGACTAGCGGGAGGTACTACAATGAGCAGTTCTTC
CDR3: CASSLSHGTSGRYYNEQFF
V: TRBV27
size: -
D: TRBD2
J: TRBJ2-1

DNA: TGCAGCTATCGGGGGACTGGGCCCCAGTACTTC
CDR3: CSYRGTGPQYF
V: TRBV29-1
size: -
D: -
J: TRBJ2-5

DNA: TGTGCCAGCAGTTCCGGGGAGACCCAGTACTTC
CDR3: CASSSGETQYF
V: TRBV27
size: -
D: -
J: TRBJ2-5

DNA: TGTGCCAGCAGTGTACGGGTAAGAAGCTCTGGAAACACCATATATTTT
CDR3: CASSVRVRSSGNTIYF
V: TRBV2
size: -
D: -
J: TRBJ1-3

DNA: TGTGCCAGCAGTATTTCGACAGTGAACACCGGGGAGCTGTTTTTT
CDR3: CASSISTVNTGELFF
V: TRBV6-6
size: -
D: -
J: TRBJ2-2

DNA: TGTTCCAGCAGGGGCGACCAAGAGACCCAGTACTTC
CDR3: CSSRGDQETQYF
V: TRBV7-9
size: few
D: -
J: TRBJ2-5

DNA: TGTGCCAGCAGTATCCTAAGGAACACTGAAGCTTTCTTT
CDR3: CASSILRNTEAFF
V: TRBV27
size: -
D: -
J: TRBJ1-1

DNA: TGCGCCAGCAGCCTCCTAGCGGGAGGCCCCCAAGAGACCCAGTACTTC
CDR3: CASSLLAGGPQETQYF
V: TRBV5-1
size: -
D: TRBD2
J: TRBJ2-5

DNA: TGCGCCAGCAGGCCGGCCGGGACTAGCGGGAGCGGGGAGTTCTTC
CDR3: CASRPAGTSGSGEFF
V: TRBV10-2
size: once
D: TRBD2
J: TRBJ2-1

DNA: TGTGCCAGCAGTCCCACAGGGGGGTGCAATCAGCCCCAGCATTTT
CDR3: CASSPTGGCNQPQHF
V: TRBV6-7
size: -
D: TRBD1
J: TRBJ1-5

DNA: TGTGCCAGCGGAGCGACAGGGGGCGATGAAAAACTGTTTTTT
CDR3: CASGATGGDEKLFF
V: TRBV27
size: -
D: TRBD1
J: TRBJ1-4

DNA: TGTGCCAGCAGCCCCGACGCCCATGCAGCGTACGAGCAGTACTTC
CDR3: CASSPDAHAAYEQYF
V: TRBV7-8
size: -
D: -
J: TRBJ2-7

DNA: TGTGCCAGCAGCACAGGACTAGCGGGAGGCTATGAGCAGTTCTTC
CDR3: CASSTGLAGGYEQFF
V: TRBV7-9
size: -
D: TRBD2
J: TRBJ2-1

DNA: TGTGCCAGCAGCTTAGCCGGACTAGCGGGAGAGACCCAGTACTTC
CDR3: CASSLAGLAGETQYF
V: TRBV11-3
size: -
D: TRBD2
J: TRBJ2-5

DNA: TGTGCCAGCAGGAAGGGACAGGGGAACACCGGGGAGCTGTTTTTT
CDR3: CASRKGQGNTGELFF
V: TRBV27
size: -
D: TRBD1
J: TRBJ2-2

DNA: TGTGCCAGCAGCCTCGAAAGTAGGGGTGAAAAACTGTTTTTT
CDR3: CASSLESRGEKLFF
V: TRBV5-8
size: few
D: -
J: TRBJ1-4